This T cell receptor beta chain is from a study of T cells in localized non-small cell lung cancer. The germline V gene has CDR1 SQVTM and CDR2 ANQGSEA. Deletions cut 4 bases from V and 2 bases from J, with 11 bases between. The CDR3 sequence is 13 residues long. Assay: immunoSEQ multiplex PCR; the TCRdb copy retains only in-frame clones and omits some. This sample yields 30,000 to 35,000 clones, of which 90% to 95% are seen a single time; 7.9% belongs to the top ten. The TCR was taken from a female donor older than 55 with stage I lung adenocarcinoma. Specimen: peripheral blood, collected before any cancer treatment. The V call is TRBV29-1, the J call TRBJ1-2; D is uncertain. Written as DNA, the CDR3 is TGCAGCGTTGGAGCCCGTGGGAACTATGGCTACACCTTC. Its protein product is CSVGARGNYGYTF.